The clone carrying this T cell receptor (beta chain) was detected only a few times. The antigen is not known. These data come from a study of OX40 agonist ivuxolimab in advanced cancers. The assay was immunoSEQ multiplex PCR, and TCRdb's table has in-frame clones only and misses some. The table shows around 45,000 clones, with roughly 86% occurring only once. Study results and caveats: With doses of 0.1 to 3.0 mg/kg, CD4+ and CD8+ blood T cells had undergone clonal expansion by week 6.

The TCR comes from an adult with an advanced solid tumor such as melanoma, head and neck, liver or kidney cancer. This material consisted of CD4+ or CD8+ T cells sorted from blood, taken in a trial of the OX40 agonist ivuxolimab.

CDR3 coding DNA: TGTGCCAGCAGTGGGGACAGGGCCATTCAGTACTTC. Encoded protein: CASSGDRAIQYF. This sequence joins TRBV2 and TRBJ2-4; 9 bases are a match to TRBD1. This CDR3 is 12 amino acids long. Germline CDR1 is SNHLY and CDR2 is FYNNEI. With 4 bases clipped from V and 9 bases from J, the junction kept 1 base outside the gene matches.